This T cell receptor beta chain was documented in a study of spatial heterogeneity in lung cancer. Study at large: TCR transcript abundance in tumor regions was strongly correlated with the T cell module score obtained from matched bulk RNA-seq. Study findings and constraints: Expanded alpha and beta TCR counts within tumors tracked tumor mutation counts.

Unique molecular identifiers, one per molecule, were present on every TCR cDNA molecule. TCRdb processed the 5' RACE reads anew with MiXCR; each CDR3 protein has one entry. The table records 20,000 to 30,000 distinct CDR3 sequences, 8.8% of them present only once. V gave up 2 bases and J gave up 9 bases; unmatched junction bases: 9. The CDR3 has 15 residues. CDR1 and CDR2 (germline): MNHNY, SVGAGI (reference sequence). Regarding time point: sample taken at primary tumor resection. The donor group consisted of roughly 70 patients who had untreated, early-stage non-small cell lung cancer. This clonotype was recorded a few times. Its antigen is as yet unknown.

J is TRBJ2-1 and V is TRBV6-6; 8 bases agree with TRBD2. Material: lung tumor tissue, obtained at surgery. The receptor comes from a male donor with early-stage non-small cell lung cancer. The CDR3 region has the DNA TGTGCCAGCAGTTACGATACTAGCGGAAATGGTGAGCAGTTCTTC. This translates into CASSYDTSGNGEQFF.